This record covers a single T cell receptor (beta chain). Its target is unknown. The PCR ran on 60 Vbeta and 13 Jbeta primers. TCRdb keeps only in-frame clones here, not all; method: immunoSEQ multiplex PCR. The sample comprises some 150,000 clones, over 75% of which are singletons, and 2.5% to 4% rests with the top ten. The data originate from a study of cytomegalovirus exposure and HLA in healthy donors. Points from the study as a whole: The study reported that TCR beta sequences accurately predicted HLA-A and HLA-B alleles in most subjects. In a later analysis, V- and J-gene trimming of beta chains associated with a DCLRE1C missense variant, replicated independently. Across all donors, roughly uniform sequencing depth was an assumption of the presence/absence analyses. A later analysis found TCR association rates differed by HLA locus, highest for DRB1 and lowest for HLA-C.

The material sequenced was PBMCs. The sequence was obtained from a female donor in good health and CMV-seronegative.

CDR3 region: CASRGTDPTNEKLFF. CDR3 in DNA: TGTGCCAGCAGGGGGACAGACCCAACTAATGAAAAACTGTTTTTT. J is TRBJ1-4 and V is TRBV28; 7 bases are shared with TRBD1. The CDR3 is 15 amino acids. Germline loops: CDR1 MDHEN, CDR2 SYDVKM. V trimming: 6 bases; J trimming: 0 bases; junction bases outside the gene matches: 4.